These 17 T cell receptor beta chains share one sample of origin, sequenced in a study of a mutant IDH1 vaccine in newly diagnosed glioma. Profiling relied on immunoSEQ multiplex PCR, and the TCRdb table lists in-frame clones only, not all of them. The repertoire holds around 92,000 clones, 83% seen once, with around 7% in the top ten. Time point given: baseline, week 1 (first vaccination visit). The treatment is: pre-vaccination baseline after standard-of-care therapy. The sequenced sample was PBMCs, obtained from a glioma patient treated with radiotherapy, temozolomide or both. These receptor sequences come from a woman aged 50 to 60 with glioma.

The chain couples TRBV6-1 to TRBJ2-5, with a possible D match to TRBD1 (6 bases). Germline CDR1 MNHNS, CDR2 SASEGT. The CDR3 loop spans 13 amino acids. Trimming stripped 5 bases from V and 2 bases from J, with 9 bases between. CDR3 region: CASSSGQQETQYF. CDR3 in DNA: TGTGCCAGCAGTTCTGGACAGCAAGAGACCCAGTACTTC.

This clone was observed a few times. The chain combines TRBV15 with TRBJ2-5; a possible D gene is TRBD2 (6 bases). Per germline, CDR1 LNHNV and CDR2 YYDKDF (reference sequence). This CDR3 comprises 15 residues. V lost 4 bases and J lost 3, with 15 bases in between. CDR3 amino acids: CATSTKGGLEETQYF. CDR3 nucleotides: TGTGCCACCAGCACAAAAGGAGGGTTGGAAGAGACCCAGTACTTC.

The chain combines TRBV7-2 with TRBJ2-1; tentative D call: TRBD2 (6 bases). CDR1 is SGHTA, CDR2 FQGNSA, per germline. The CDR3 spans 16 residues. Trimming pared 5 bases from V and 4 bases from J, leaving 18 bases between. CDR3 region: CASSPIAAPEYNEQFF. CDR3 coding DNA: TGTGCCAGCAGCCCGATAGCGGCCCCAGAGTACAATGAGCAGTTCTTC.

This chain joins TRBV5-1 and TRBJ1-1; D gene ambiguous. CDR1 and CDR2 from the germline V gene are SGHRS and YFSETQ. Trimming left V 3 bases short and J 1 base short, with 10 bases between. The CDR3 covers 14 residues. This chain's CDR3 is CASSSRTANTEAFF. In nucleotides, the CDR3 is TGCGCCAGCAGCTCCAGGACTGCGAACACTGAAGCTTTCTTT.

This chain links TRBV28 with TRBJ1-1; TRBD1 aligns across 8 bases. The V gene end was trimmed by 4 bases and the J gene end by 0 bases; junction bases not matched to a gene: 4. Germline V CDR1 and CDR2: MDHEN, SYDVKM. This CDR3 region has 15 residues. The CDR3 reads CASSYRDRMNTEAFF. The DNA for the CDR3 is TGTGCCAGCAGTTACCGGGACAGGATGAACACTGAAGCTTTCTTT.

The V gene is TRBV9, the J gene TRBJ2-5; 8 bases match TRBD1. Germline V gene data show CDR1 as SGDLS and CDR2 as YYNGEE. The CDR3 totals 14 residues. V gave up 1 base and J gave up 5 bases; unmatched junction bases: 4. The CDR3 region is CASSVQGAWETQYF. The CDR3 DNA sequence: TGTGCCAGCAGCGTACAGGGGGCGTGGGAGACCCAGTACTTC.

J is TRBJ2-2 and V is TRBV4-2, with 8 positions matching TRBD2. V shed 4 bases and J 3 bases; nucleotides not matched to a gene: 7. Germline-derived CDR1 and CDR2 are LGHNA and YNFKEQ. This CDR3 has 16 amino acids. The CDR3 nucleotides are TGTGCCAGCAGCCGGGGGGGAGCGGGGGACACCGGGGAGCTGTTTTTT. Protein product: CASSRGGAGDTGELFF.

The chain links TRBV9 to TRBJ1-2; a possible D gene is TRBD1 (5 bases). V was trimmed by 0 bases and J by 4 bases, leaving 13 bases between them. The germline gives CDR1 SGDLS, CDR2 YYNGEE. The CDR3 length is 15 residues. The CDR3 region is CASSVDQDGAYGYTF. In nucleotides, the CDR3 is TGTGCCAGCAGCGTAGATCAGGACGGGGCCTATGGCTACACCTTC. Using reference TRBV9 and TRBJ1-2 for the parts outside the CDR3, the full variable domain is DSGVTQTPKHLITATGQRVTLRCSPRSGDLSVYWYQQSLDQGLQFLIQYYNGEERAKGNILERFSAQQFPDLHSELNLSSLELGDSALYFCASSVDQDGAYGYTFGSGTRLTVV.

The V call is TRBV5-6, the J call TRBJ2-5, with D unclear. The length of the CDR3 is 14 residues. V was clipped by 0 bases and J by 5 bases, with 11 bases between them. CDR1 and CDR2 from the germline V gene are SGHDT and YYEEEE. The CDR3 DNA follows: TGTGCCAGCAGCTTGGTCCCTATGGAGGAGACCCAGTACTTC. It specifies CASSLVPMEETQYF.

This rearrangement joins TRBV10-3 to TRBJ1-5; the D is unclear. Germline V lookup: CDR1 ENHRY, CDR2 SYGVKD. V shed 0 bases and J shed 7 bases, with 4 bases lying between them. This CDR3 comprises 12 residues. CDR3 protein: CAISESGQPQHF. For the CDR3, the DNA is TGTGCCATCAGTGAGTCTGGGCAGCCCCAGCATTTT.

The chain uses TRBV27 and TRBJ1-4; D ambiguous. Germline values: CDR1 MNHEY, CDR2 SMNVEV (reference sequence). The CDR3 consists of 15 residues. The V and J ends lost 5 bases and 8 bases respectively, with 18 bases between them. DNA for the CDR3: TGTGCCAGCAGTCCCCTAGACAAAACCAGAGAAAAACTGTTTTTT. It specifies CASSPLDKTREKLFF.

The chain carries TRBV6-6 and TRBJ1-2; TRBD1 matches 8 bases. Germline-derived CDR1 and CDR2 are MNHNY and SVGAGI (reference sequence). The J segment lost 8 bases and the V segment lost 4 bases, leaving 6 bases of the junction unmatched. The CDR3 has 13 amino acids. CDR3 in DNA: TGTGCCAGCAGTTTTCCAGACAGGGGAGGCTACACCTTC. Its translation: CASSFPDRGGYTF.

The genes are TRBV27 and TRBJ1-1; D remains ambiguous. The germline V gene encodes CDR1 MNHEY and CDR2 SMNVEV (reference sequence). This CDR3 comprises 14 residues. Deletions cut 7 bases from V and 0 bases from J, with 12 bases between. The CDR3 region is CASIPLPLNTEAFF. DNA for the CDR3: TGTGCCAGCATTCCACTCCCCCTGAACACTGAAGCTTTCTTT.

The genes are TRBV5-1 and TRBJ2-7, with 11 bases matching TRBD2. Germline V gene data show CDR1 as SGHRS and CDR2 as YFSETQ. This CDR3 has 15 amino acids. The V segment lost 5 bases and the J segment 0 bases; nucleotides outside the gene matches: 4. The CDR3 loop reads CASRMTSGDSYEQYF. CDR3 nucleotides: TGCGCCAGCAGAATGACTAGCGGGGACTCCTACGAGCAGTACTTC.

CDR3 protein: CASSLDGRETGELFF. The CDR3 DNA reads TGCGCCAGCAGCTTGGATGGCAGGGAGACCGGGGAGCTGTTTTTT. The genes are TRBV5-1 and TRBJ2-2; tentatively, D is TRBD1 or TRBD2 (5 bases each). The CDR3 covers 15 residues. Germline V CDR1 and CDR2: SGHRS, YFSETQ. Deletions cut 0 bases from V and 5 bases from J, with 11 bases between.

The genes are TRBV27 and TRBJ2-7; 8 bases match TRBD2. V shed 8 bases and J 2 bases; nucleotides not matched to a gene: 8. The CDR3 length is 14 residues. From germline, CDR1 is MNHEY and CDR2 SMNVEV (reference sequence). Here the CDR3 reads CASGRGGPTYEQYF. DNA for the CDR3: TGTGCCAGCGGACGGGGGGGTCCTACCTACGAGCAGTACTTC.

CDR3 residues: CASSFLRGNLYGYTF. CDR3 DNA: TGTGCCAGCAGTTTTCTCAGGGGGAACCTCTATGGCTACACCTTC. This rearrangement joins TRBV28 to TRBJ1-2, with TRBD1 matching over 7 bases. Germline V CDR1 and CDR2: MDHEN, SYDVKM. The CDR3 length is 15 residues. V gave up 3 bases and J gave up 4 bases; unmatched junction bases: 8.